This passage covers 20 T cell receptor beta chains from one sample sequenced in a study of T cell repertoires in cytomegalovirus infection. Their antigens remain unidentified. TCRdb ran MiXCR on the reads and lists one entry per CDR3 protein. The sample carries about 830,000 distinct CDR3 sequences, 32% recorded once. Sequencing used cultured CD8+ T cells from PBMCs, obtained from culture after CMV antigen stimulation. These receptors were collected from a human donor in good health (CMV status not recorded). Some clones in this sample may be carry-over from other donors' samples.

The chain uses TRBV25-1 and TRBJ1-4; no clear D. Looked up from germline, CDR1 is MGHDK and CDR2 is SYGVNS. The CDR3 spans 13 residues. The V and J ends lost 7 bases and 2 bases respectively, with 8 bases between them. The CDR3 region is CASKTATNEKLFF. The CDR3 bases are TGTGCCAGCAAAACAGCGACTAATGAAAAACTGTTTTTT.

This chain joins TRBV6-2 or TRBV6-3 and TRBJ2-6; no definite D call. The germline V gene has CDR1 MNHEY and CDR2 SVGEGT. The CDR3 sequence is 15 residues long. Trimming stripped 8 bases from V and 1 base from J, with 12 bases between. CDR3 amino acids: CASCKRVSGANVLTF. The CDR3 DNA is TGTGCCAGCTGTAAACGGGTTTCTGGGGCCAACGTCCTGACTTTC.

This clonotype was seen only a few times. The gene calls are TRBV6-1 and TRBJ2-2; D is uncertain. V lost 6 bases to trimming and J lost 2 bases, with 19 bases between them. The CDR3 is 17 amino acids. Per the germline V gene, CDR1 is MNHNS and CDR2 is SASEGT. CDR3 region: CASSPRSTGSNTGELFF. The CDR3 nucleotides read TGTGCCAGCAGCCCCCGGAGCACTGGTTCCAACACCGGGGAGCTGTTTTTT.

To note about this clonotype: Its ends do not fully match the called genes, so a read error is possible. The chain is built from TRBV7-6 and TRBJ1-2; D uncertain. The V gene's germline CDR1 is SGHVS and CDR2 FNYEAQ. This CDR3 has 13 residues. Written as DNA, the CDR3 is TGTGCCAGCAGATTAGGTCCTAACTATGGCTACACCTTC. It specifies CASRLGPNYGYTF.

The chain uses TRBV7-9 and TRBJ1-1; no reliable D call. Germline V gene data show CDR1 as SEHNR and CDR2 as FQNEAQ (reference sequence). This CDR3 spans 15 amino acids. V lost 5 bases, J lost 1 base, and 14 bases lay in between. The CDR3 spells CASSPKDKANTEAFF. The DNA of the CDR3 is TGTGCCAGCAGCCCGAAAGACAAAGCGAACACTGAAGCTTTCTTT.

As concerns this clonotype: A much more abundant neighbour one base away suggests this may be a read error. The chain joins TRBV7-6 to TRBJ2-1, with TRBD2 as a possible D gene (6 bases). Germline CDR1 SGHVS, CDR2 FNYEAQ. The CDR3 has 18 amino acids. The CDR3 protein is CARSLAAGHIKTYNEQFF. CDR3 DNA sequence: TGTGCCAGGAGCTTAGCAGCGGGTCATATAAAAACCTACAATGAGCAGTTCTTC.

This clonotype came up a few times. The CDR3 spells CASSAQGSETQYF. CDR3 in DNA: TGTGCCAGCAGTGCACAGGGTTCCGAGACCCAGTACTTC. This chain connects TRBV9 to TRBJ2-5; D may be TRBD1 (6 bases). The CDR3 length is 13 residues. V shed 5 bases and J shed 5 bases, with 13 bases lying between them. Germline loops: CDR1 SGDLS, CDR2 YYNGEE.

In the case of this clonotype: This may be a read error, as it is one base from a much larger clone. The genes are TRBV7-2 and TRBJ2-5, with 8 positions matching TRBD2. This CDR3 has 15 residues. Germline-derived CDR1 and CDR2 are SGHTA and FQGNSA. DNA for the CDR3: TGTGCCAACAGCATCGGAGTTTCTAGCGGGGAGACCCAGTACTTC. It specifies CANSIGVSSGETQYF.

The table lists this clonotype with a few counts. The chain joins TRBV7-8 to TRBJ2-3, with D tentatively TRBD1 or TRBD2 (6 bases each). This CDR3 contains 17 residues. Trimming removed 0 bases at V and 2 bases at J, with 15 bases between. The germline V gene encodes CDR1 SGHVS and CDR2 FQNEAQ. The CDR3 loop reads CASSLALGGRYTDTQYF. The CDR3 DNA reads TGTGCCAGCAGCTTAGCGCTGGGGGGCCGATACACAGATACGCAGTATTTT.

The chain recombines TRBV4-2 with TRBJ1-1, with D perhaps TRBD1 (5 bases). The CDR3 covers 13 residues. CDR1 is LGHNA, CDR2 YNFKEQ, per germline. The ends were cut back, 8 bases at V and 0 bases at J, with 10 bases in the middle. Here the CDR3 DNA reads TGTGCCAGCGGGGGGGTCATGAACACTGAAGCTTTCTTT. It specifies CASGGVMNTEAFF.

The chain combines TRBV9 with TRBJ2-7, with D tentatively TRBD1 (6 bases). The CDR3 runs 13 residues. Germline-derived CDR1 and CDR2 are SGDLS and YYNGEE. The V gene lost 4 bases and the J gene lost 12 bases, with 20 bases spanning the gap. The CDR3 here is CASSPPSHGQTYF. CDR3 bases: TGTGCCAGCAGCCCCCCCTCCCATGGACAGACGTACTTC.

This sequence joins TRBV6-5 and TRBJ1-4; D might be TRBD1 (5 bases). From germline, CDR1 is MNHEY and CDR2 SVGAGI. The V gene lost 11 bases and the J gene lost 6 bases, with 7 bases spanning the gap. The CDR3 spans 10 residues. CDR3 sequence reads: CAAGHEKLFF. The DNA for the CDR3 is TGTGCCGCGGGGCATGAAAAACTGTTTTTT.

V usage is TRBV14 and J usage is TRBJ2-6; D is uncertain. The length of the CDR3 is 16 residues. Germline V lookup: CDR1 SGHDN, CDR2 FVKESK. V was shortened by 0 bases and J by 0 bases, with 6 bases between the two germline ends. In DNA form, the CDR3 reads TGTGCCAGCAGCCAAGAGAGTTCCTCTGGGGCCAACGTCCTGACTTTC. Its protein product is CASSQESSSGANVLTF.

Comment on this clonotype: One end of the junction is discordant with germline, which a read error may explain. The chain recombines TRBV7-2 with TRBJ1-5, with TRBD1 as a possible D gene (5 bases). CDR1 is SGHTA, CDR2 FQGNSA, per germline. CDR3 size: 15 residues. CDR3 sequence reads: CVSSSGIYSNQPQHF. CDR3 nucleotides: TGTGTCAGCAGCTCAGGGATATATAGCAATCAGCCCCAGCATTTT.

This chain uses TRBV7-9 with TRBJ1-1; D is perhaps TRBD1 (5 bases). The CDR3 consists of 11 residues. The ends were cut back, 11 bases at V and 5 bases at J, with 12 bases in the middle. CDR1 is SEHNR and CDR2 is FQNEAQ in the germline V gene (reference sequence). The CDR3 nucleotides read TGTGCCGGGGCGGAACAAACTGAAGCTTTCTTT. The encoded protein is CAGAEQTEAFF.

V and J are TRBV27 and TRBJ1-2, with no clear D. CDR1 and CDR2 from the germline V gene are MNHEY and SMNVEV (reference sequence). Trimming took off 7 bases at V and 6 bases at J, with 15 bases between the two ends. The CDR3 sequence is 13 residues long. The CDR3 nucleotides read TGTGCCAGCAAGGTCGCCGGTTTGGATGGCTACACCTTC. Its translation is CASKVAGLDGYTF.

The sample holds a few counts of this clonotype. The gene calls are TRBV7-9 and TRBJ1-3; tentatively, D is TRBD1 (5 bases). This CDR3 spans 13 amino acids. The V gene lost 5 bases and the J gene lost 4 bases, with 9 bases spanning the gap. Germline V CDR1 and CDR2: SEHNR, FQNEAQ (reference sequence). CDR3 sequence: CASSGGYGNTIYF. Written as DNA, the CDR3 is TGTGCCAGCAGCGGGGGGTACGGAAACACCATATATTTT.

This chain uses TRBV7-6 with TRBJ2-2; TRBD1 matches 8 bases. Unmatched junction bases numbered 8, after V lost 3 bases and J lost 5 bases. The CDR3 covers 16 residues. From germline, CDR1 is SGHVS and CDR2 FNYEAQ. The CDR3 loop is CASSLSGQGGTGELFF. The CDR3 DNA reads TGTGCCAGCAGCTTGAGTGGACAGGGCGGAACCGGGGAGCTGTTTTTT.

The chain has TRBV27 and TRBJ2-1, with D possibly TRBD2 on 6 matching bases. Germline V CDR1 and CDR2: MNHEY, SMNVEV (reference sequence). The CDR3 is 12 amino acids. V was clipped by 7 bases and J by 7 bases, with 11 bases between them. CDR3 amino acids: CASTQEGNEQFF. DNA for the CDR3: TGTGCCAGCACCCAGGAGGGGAATGAGCAGTTCTTC.

The J gene is TRBJ2-3, the V gene TRBV7-9; 8 bases fit TRBD2. This CDR3 spans 15 amino acids. Germline V gene data show CDR1 as SEHNR and CDR2 as FQNEAQ (reference sequence). With V trimmed by 3 bases and J by 1 base, 3 bases remained unmatched. The CDR3, as DNA: TGTGCCAGCAGCTTCGGGGGGGTTGGCACAGATACGCAGTATTTT. Translated, it gives CASSFGGVGTDTQYF.